These 24 T cell receptor beta chains originate from one sample sequenced in a study of T cell repertoires in cytomegalovirus infection. MiXCR, applied by TCRdb to the reads, yields one record per CDR3 protein. The repertoire holds about 140,000 distinct CDR3 sequences, with about 6.5% as singletons. Sequenced: PBMCs. The receptors come from a human donor in good health (CMV status not recorded). Some clones in this sample may be carry-over from other donors' samples.

This clonotype was seen a handful of times. The chain combines TRBV20-1 with TRBJ1-1; D is unresolved. The CDR3 length is 13 residues. In germline, CDR1 is DFQATT, CDR2 SNEGSKA (reference sequence). Trimming removed 6 bases from V and 1 base from J, with 12 bases in between. In nucleotides, the CDR3 is TGCAGTGCCCCCAAGGTGCCGAACACTGAAGCTTTCTTT. It translates to CSAPKVPNTEAFF.

This clonotype has only a few counts. V and J are TRBV29-1 and TRBJ2-3; D gene unclear. The V end was cut by 7 bases, the J end by 4 bases, with 18 bases between. Germline V gives CDR1 SQVTM, CDR2 ANQGSEA. The CDR3 sequence is 14 residues long. The CDR3 nucleotides read TGCAGCGCTCTGGACCGCCGCCGCGCAGATACGCAGTATTTT. Encoded protein: CSALDRRRADTQYF.

This clonotype has a handful of counts. The V and J genes are TRBV6-2 or TRBV6-3 and TRBJ2-3; D uncertain. The CDR3 runs to 11 residues. Germline CDR1 is MNHEY and CDR2 is SVGEGT. With 7 bases removed from V and 4 bases from J, the gap between germline ends came to 6 bases. In DNA, the CDR3 is TGTGCCAGCACATCCTCAGATACGCAGTATTTT. As protein: CASTSSDTQYF.

This clonotype appeared many times. The genes are TRBV12-3 or TRBV12-4 and TRBJ2-3; 9 bases fit TRBD1. V trimming: 6 bases; J trimming: 0 bases; junction bases outside the gene matches: 16. The CDR3 spans 19 residues. The CDR3 reads CASSSGQGKRATSTDTQYF. CDR3 DNA sequence: TGTGCCAGCAGCTCGGGACAGGGTAAGAGGGCCACAAGCACAGATACGCAGTATTTT.

This clonotype occurred many times. The rearrangement joins TRBV12-3 or TRBV12-4 to TRBJ2-6, with a weak D call TRBD2 (6 bases). Trimming removed 5 bases at V and 1 base at J, with 15 bases between. CDR3 length: 17 residues. Here the CDR3 DNA reads TGTGCCAGCAGTCCGGAGGGGCGAGTTTCTGGGGCCAACGTCCTGACTTTC. The encoded protein is CASSPEGRVSGANVLTF.

This clonotype was recorded many times. The chain uses TRBV7-2 and TRBJ2-3; 11 nucleotides match TRBD1. The CDR3 loop spans 15 amino acids. Germline V gives CDR1 SGHTA, CDR2 FQGNSA. The trim removed 1 base at V and 7 bases at J, leaving 4 bases unmatched. The CDR3 sequence is CASSLGGQGVYTQYF. In DNA, the CDR3 is TGTGCCAGCAGCTTAGGGGGACAGGGGGTGTATACGCAGTATTTT.

This clonotype was recorded many times. The V and J genes are TRBV29-1 and TRBJ1-2; TRBD1 is a possible D gene (6 bases). The V gene lost 6 bases and the J gene lost 7 bases, with 18 bases spanning the gap. This CDR3 spans 13 amino acids. CDR1 SQVTM and CDR2 ANQGSEA come from the germline V gene. CDR3 region: CSVENRDYSGYTF. CDR3 coding DNA: TGCAGCGTGGAGAACAGGGATTACTCTGGCTACACCTTC.

This clonotype was found a few times. The chain links TRBV14 to TRBJ1-5; TRBD1 aligns across 8 bases. This CDR3 has 16 residues. Germline trimming cut 6 bases from V and 2 bases from J; bases unmatched to any gene: 9. Germline V gene lookup returns CDR1 SGHDN and CDR2 FVKESK. CDR3 protein: CASRPRDRWRNQPQHF. In nucleotides, the CDR3 is TGTGCCAGCAGACCCCGGGACAGGTGGCGCAATCAGCCCCAGCATTTT.

This clonotype has ten or more counts. The rearrangement links TRBV6-2 or TRBV6-3 to TRBJ2-4; D is unclear. V was shortened by 0 bases and J by 0 bases, with 18 bases between the two germline ends. The CDR3 sequence is 19 residues long. Germline CDR1 MNHEY, CDR2 SVGEGT. This CDR3 is CASSYSRTDGPVAKNIQYF. CDR3 in DNA: TGTGCCAGCAGTTACTCCCGCACCGATGGCCCGGTAGCCAAAAACATTCAGTACTTC.

This clonotype has ten or more counts. The rearrangement uses TRBV7-8 and TRBJ1-4, with 8 positions matching TRBD1. J gave up 8 bases and V 5 bases, and 10 bases lay outside the gene matches. The CDR3 length is 15 residues. Germline V CDR1 and CDR2: SGHVS, FQNEAQ. CDR3 residues: CASSDPGQVREKLFF. Written as DNA, the CDR3 is TGTGCCAGCAGCGACCCGGGACAGGTTCGCGAAAAACTGTTTTTT.

The chain is built from TRBV14 and TRBJ2-1; 8 nucleotides align to TRBD2. The CDR3 runs to 16 residues. Unmatched junction bases numbered 13, after V lost 5 bases and J lost 7 bases. The germline gives CDR1 SGHDN, CDR2 FVKESK. Here the CDR3 reads CASSFPLRGAPNEQFF. The CDR3 DNA reads TGTGCCAGCAGCTTCCCCTTGCGGGGGGCACCTAATGAGCAGTTCTTC.

The CDR3 loop is CSARKDLGTDTQYF. As DNA, the CDR3 is TGCAGTGCTAGGAAGGATCTTGGCACAGATACGCAGTATTTT. This chain uses TRBV20-1 with TRBJ2-3; no firm D call. Germline V lookup: CDR1 DFQATT, CDR2 SNEGSKA (reference sequence). V was trimmed by 3 bases and J by 1 base, leaving 11 bases between them. This CDR3 spans 14 amino acids.

This clonotype was detected ten times or more. The V call is TRBV28, the J call TRBJ2-5; 11 bases map to TRBD2. The CDR3 consists of 17 residues. Per the germline V gene, CDR1 is MDHEN and CDR2 is SYDVKM. J gave up 0 bases and V 5 bases, and 8 bases lay outside the gene matches. The DNA for the CDR3 is TGTGCCAGCAGTCAGACTAGCGGGGCGTTACACCAAGAGACCCAGTACTTC. Its protein is CASSQTSGALHQETQYF. Complete variable domain (other parts from reference TRBV28 and TRBJ2-5): DVKVTQSSRYLVKRTGEKVFLECVQDMDHENMFWYRQDPGLGLRLIYFSYDVKMKEKGDIPEGYSVSREKKERFSLILESASTNQTSMYLCASSQTSGALHQETQYFGPGTRLLVL.

This clonotype has a count of ten or more. The chain combines TRBV29-1 with TRBJ2-7; possible D gene TRBD2, 5 bases. The germline V gene has CDR1 SQVTM and CDR2 ANQGSEA. The CDR3 runs to 13 residues. V was trimmed by 7 bases and J by 0 bases, leaving 13 bases between them. CDR3 region: CSAWTVDSYEQYF. The CDR3 DNA reads as TGCAGCGCTTGGACTGTCGACTCCTACGAGCAGTACTTC.

This clonotype was found many times. The gene calls are TRBV20-1 and TRBJ1-1; tentatively, D is TRBD1 (5 bases). In germline, CDR1 is DFQATT, CDR2 SNEGSKA (reference sequence). The CDR3 contains 13 residues. Trimming stripped 7 bases from V and 2 bases from J, with 14 bases between. DNA for the CDR3: TGCAGTGTTCCAGGGAAACTTAACACTGAAGCTTTCTTT. This encodes CSVPGKLNTEAFF.

This clonotype has only one observation. Sequence at one end of the junction differs from germline and may be a read error. V and J are TRBV9 and TRBJ2-1; D is unclear. The CDR3 covers 15 residues. In germline, CDR1 is SGDLS, CDR2 YYNGEE. The DNA for the CDR3 is TGTGCCAACAGCGTAGCTGGGCGGCCCTACAATGAGCAGTTCTTC. Protein: CANSVAGRPYNEQFF.

Comments on this clonotype: The junction departs from germline at one end; a sequencing error may be responsible. The V gene is TRBV18, the J gene TRBJ1-2; a possible D gene is TRBD1 (6 bases). The CDR3 has 16 amino acids. Germline CDR1 reads KGHSH; CDR2 reads LQKENI. The chain's CDR3 is CASLPLETGSTYGYTF. In DNA form, the CDR3 reads TGTGCCAGCTTACCACTCGAAACAGGGTCAACCTATGGCTACACCTTC.

This chain uses TRBV20-1 with TRBJ1-3; D gene unclear. From germline, CDR1 is DFQATT and CDR2 SNEGSKA (reference sequence). The germline V and J ends were trimmed by 1 base and 2 bases, with 9 bases remaining between them. The CDR3 spans 14 residues. The CDR3: CSARGELAGNTIYF. The CDR3 coding sequence is TGCAGTGCTAGAGGCGAGTTAGCTGGAAACACCATATATTTT.

This clonotype was recorded many times. The chain is built from TRBV28 and TRBJ1-1; 9 positions agree with TRBD1. The CDR3 has 14 residues. Germline CDR1 MDHEN, CDR2 SYDVKM. V dropped 5 bases and J dropped 6; count of bases not matched to a gene: 7. This CDR3 reads CASSQAGQGSEAFF. The DNA for the CDR3 is TGTGCCAGCAGTCAAGCGGGACAGGGATCTGAAGCTTTCTTT.

CDR3 nucleotides: TGTGCCAGCAGCCGCCTCAAAGCAGGAACGCAGTATTTT. Translating gives CASSRLKAGTQYF. The gene calls are TRBV12-3 or TRBV12-4 and TRBJ2-3, with D unresolved. The CDR3 length is 13 residues. Trimming took 6 bases from V and 9 from J, leaving 16 bases between them.

This clonotype was counted between two and nine times. The chain carries TRBV2 and TRBJ2-2; D remains ambiguous. Germline V gives CDR1 SNHLY, CDR2 FYNNEI. V was clipped by 4 bases and J by 0 bases, with 9 bases between them. This CDR3 region has 15 residues. CDR3 amino acids: CASSVIRSNTGELFF. The CDR3 nucleotides read TGTGCCAGCAGTGTGATAAGATCGAACACCGGGGAGCTGTTTTTT. Drawing the rest from reference TRBV2 and TRBJ2-2, the complete variable domain is EPEVTQTPSHQVTQMGQEVILRCVPISNHLYFYWYRQILGQKVEFLVSFYNNEISEKSEIFDDQFSVERPDGSNFTLKIRSTKLEDSAMYFCASSVIRSNTGELFFGEGSRLTVL.

This sequence joins TRBV11-2 and TRBJ1-5; 8 nucleotides match TRBD1. This CDR3 contains 15 residues. Trimming cost V 1 base and J 4 bases; bases outside gene matches: 3. CDR1 and CDR2 (germline): SGHAT, FQNNGV. Written as DNA, the CDR3 is TGTGCCAGCAGCTTAGCGACAGGGGCGAATCAGCCCCAGCATTTT. The encoded protein is CASSLATGANQPQHF. Using reference TRBV11-2 and TRBJ1-5 for the parts outside the CDR3, the full variable domain is EAGVAQSPRYKIIEKRQSVAFWCNPISGHATLYWYQQILGQGPKLLIQFQNNGVVDDSQLPKDRFSAERLKGVDSTLKIQPAKLEDSAVYLCASSLATGANQPQHFGDGTRLSIL.

This clonotype was counted between two and nine times. Here the CDR3 DNA reads TGCAGCGTTGAGGGGGCGAATACTGAAGCTTTCTTT. Translating it yields CSVEGANTEAFF. V and J are TRBV29-1 and TRBJ1-1, with TRBD1 as a possible D gene (6 bases). There are 12 residues in the CDR3. Germline-derived CDR1 and CDR2 are SQVTM and ANQGSEA. V lost 3 bases and J lost 5, with 10 bases in between.

This clonotype was detected ten times or more. V usage is TRBV2 and J usage is TRBJ1-5, with 9 bases aligning to TRBD1. V trimming: 6 bases; J trimming: 0 bases; junction bases outside the gene matches: 15. The CDR3 spans 19 residues. Germline V CDR1 and CDR2: SNHLY, FYNNEI. CDR3 in amino acids: CASSPTGGEAPYSNQPQHF. The CDR3 DNA reads as TGTGCCAGCAGCCCTACAGGGGGCGAGGCCCCTTATAGCAATCAGCCCCAGCATTTT.